Below are 18 T cell receptor beta chains sequenced from a single sample in a study of T cell repertoires in cytomegalovirus infection. TCRdb itself ran the reads through MiXCR, one entry per CDR3 protein. The repertoire has more than 200,000 distinct CDR3 sequences, 9.1% of them found once; the top ten carry about 15%. Material for sequencing was PBMCs. The receptor source for this set is a human donor in good health (CMV status not recorded). Some clones in this sample may be carry-over from other donors' samples.

This clonotype turned up a few times. The chain links TRBV11-2 to TRBJ2-1, with 10 bases identical to TRBD2. The CDR3 is 15 amino acids. The germline V gene encodes CDR1 SGHAT and CDR2 FQNNGV. The V segment lost 5 bases and the J segment 4 bases; nucleotides outside the gene matches: 5. This chain's CDR3 is CASSITSGEYNEQFF. The CDR3 nucleotides are TGTGCCAGCAGCATAACTAGCGGGGAGTACAATGAGCAGTTCTTC.

Of note for this clonotype: This may be a read error: a much more frequent sequence differs by one nucleotide. This rearrangement joins TRBV7-3 to TRBJ2-5, with 10 positions matching TRBD2. The germline CDR1 and CDR2 sequences are SGHTA and FQGTGA. CDR3 length equals 15 residues. The CDR3 reads CVSSPTAGGQETQYF. The DNA for the CDR3 is TGTGTCAGCAGCCCGACAGCGGGGGGGCAAGAGACCCAGTACTTC.

This clonotype occurred many times. The genes are TRBV7-2 and TRBJ2-5; 7 bases align to TRBD1. The V gene's germline CDR1 is SGHTA and CDR2 FQGNSA. V was clipped by 5 bases and J by 2 bases; unmatched bases: 17. CDR3 length equals 18 residues. Here the CDR3 DNA reads TGTGCCAGCAGCCCACAACTGGACAGGCGGTTTCCACAAGAGACCCAGTACTTC. Its protein product is CASSPQLDRRFPQETQYF.

This clonotype was observed many times. The gene calls are TRBV7-2 and TRBJ2-5; the D is unclear. V was pared by 3 bases and J by 4 bases, with 15 bases between. The V gene's germline CDR1 is SGHTA and CDR2 FQGNSA. The CDR3 covers 15 residues. CDR3 nucleotides: TGTGCCAGCAGCTTTCTGGCCACCATGGGAGAGACCCAGTACTTC. This encodes CASSFLATMGETQYF.

This clonotype occurred many times. CDR3 region: CASRKGGEDEKLFF. CDR3 in DNA: TGTGCCAGCAGGAAAGGGGGCGAAGATGAAAAACTGTTTTTT. The chain joins TRBV7-2 to TRBJ1-4; 7 bases agree with TRBD1. CDR3 length: 14 residues. Trimming took 6 bases from V and 6 from J; bases not matched to a gene: 7. CDR1 is SGHTA, CDR2 FQGNSA, per germline.

This clonotype was picked up many times. The chain couples TRBV7-2 to TRBJ2-5; TRBD1 matches at 9 bases. The CDR3 has 14 residues. Germline CDR1 SGHTA, CDR2 FQGNSA. V was pared by 5 bases and J by 6 bases, with 7 bases of the junction left unmatched. The CDR3 DNA is TGTGCCAGCAGCCGAACAGGGGGCGCCCAGACCCAGTACTTC. Its translation is CASSRTGGAQTQYF.

Points on this clonotype: One junction end disagrees with the germline gene, perhaps due to a read error. The V and J genes are TRBV7-2 and TRBJ2-4, with 10 bases that match TRBD1. CDR3 size: 16 residues. Germline assignment: CDR1 SGHTA and CDR2 FQGNSA. The CDR3 sequence: CASSKGTGDGKNIRYF. CDR3 nucleotides: TGTGCCAGCAGCAAAGGGACAGGGGATGGCAAAAACATTCGGTACTTC.

This rearrangement joins TRBV7-9 to TRBJ1-5; D ambiguous. This CDR3 spans 16 amino acids. Trimming removed 5 bases from V and 4 bases from J, with 18 bases in between. The germline V gene encodes CDR1 SEHNR and CDR2 FQNEAQ (reference sequence). CDR3 amino acids: CASSPPGVVGNQPQHF. In nucleotides, the CDR3 is TGTGCCAGCAGCCCGCCTGGGGTTGTGGGAAATCAGCCCCAGCATTTT.

This clonotype has ten or more counts. The chain employs TRBV5-5 and TRBJ1-4, with D unclear. CDR1 is SGHKS, CDR2 YYEKEE, per germline (reference sequence). This CDR3 contains 14 residues. Trimming left V 7 bases short and J 0 bases short, with 10 bases between. The CDR3 DNA reads as TGTGCCAGCGTCCGGGGAGCAACTAATGAAAAACTGTTTTTT. Translated, it gives CASVRGATNEKLFF.

There are many counts of this clonotype. The chain joins TRBV11-3 to TRBJ2-5; 10 positions agree with TRBD2. CDR1 and CDR2 from the germline V gene are SGHNT and YENEEA. Trimming cost V 0 bases and J 4 bases; bases outside gene matches: 2. This CDR3 has 15 amino acids. The CDR3 bases are TGTGCCAGCAGCTTAGAAGCGGGAGGGCGAGAGACCCAGTACTTC. Encoded protein: CASSLEAGGRETQYF.

This clonotype came up many times. This chain uses TRBV7-2 with TRBJ1-1, with 8 bases matching TRBD1. With 6 bases clipped from V and 6 bases from J, the junction kept 6 bases outside the gene matches. Germline V lookup: CDR1 SGHTA, CDR2 FQGNSA. The CDR3 sequence is 13 residues long. The DNA for the CDR3 is TGTGCCAGCAGAAGGACAGGGAGGGCTGAAGCTTTCTTT. Protein product: CASRRTGRAEAFF.

The table lists this clonotype with many counts. The chain recombines TRBV7-9 with TRBJ1-1; 7 bases fit TRBD1. Looked up from germline, CDR1 is SEHNR and CDR2 is FQNEAQ (reference sequence). This CDR3 has 15 residues. The J segment lost 4 bases and the V segment lost 4 bases, leaving 9 bases of the junction unmatched. CDR3 sequence: CASSSPTGLSTEAFF. The CDR3 nucleotides are TGTGCCAGCAGCTCCCCGACAGGGCTGAGCACTGAAGCTTTCTTT.

V is TRBV6-5 and J is TRBJ2-1; D is possibly TRBD1 (6 bases). Germline loops: CDR1 MNHEY, CDR2 SVGAGI. V was trimmed by 6 bases and J by 7 bases, leaving 19 bases between them. CDR3 length: 15 residues. CDR3 loop: CASRPTGQLGNEQFF. CDR3 DNA sequence: TGTGCCAGCAGGCCTACAGGGCAGCTGGGGAATGAGCAGTTCTTC.

A few counts support this clonotype. The chain recombines TRBV9 with TRBJ2-1, with TRBD1 matching 9 bases. Looked up from germline, CDR1 is SGDLS and CDR2 is YYNGEE. Germline trimming cut 2 bases from V and 8 bases from J; bases unmatched to any gene: 5. CDR3 size: 14 residues. The CDR3: CASSVGGQGYEQFF. CDR3 bases: TGTGCCAGCAGCGTCGGGGGACAGGGCTATGAGCAGTTCTTC.

The table lists this clonotype with many counts. V usage is TRBV7-8 and J usage is TRBJ2-3, with 10 bases fitting TRBD2. The V segment lost 10 bases and the J segment 5 bases; nucleotides outside the gene matches: 15. The CDR3 loop spans 16 amino acids. Germline V gives CDR1 SGHVS, CDR2 FQNEAQ. The CDR3 DNA sequence: TGTGCCACCTCGAGCGGGAGGGCCCTCGAGGGAGATACGCAGTATTTT. It is translated as CATSSGRALEGDTQYF.

The rearrangement joins TRBV7-8 to TRBJ2-3; D remains ambiguous. V lost 5 bases and J lost 8, with 11 bases in between. Germline CDR1 SGHVS, CDR2 FQNEAQ. The CDR3 totals 12 residues. The CDR3 sequence: CASSHAQATQYF. CDR3 DNA: TGTGCCAGCAGCCACGCCCAGGCTACGCAGTATTTT.

The sample holds a few counts of this clonotype. V usage is TRBV29-1 and J usage is TRBJ1-1; no reliable D call. This CDR3 has 13 residues. The germline CDR1 and CDR2 sequences are SQVTM and ANQGSEA. Trimming removed 6 bases from V and 1 base from J, with 12 bases in between. The CDR3 DNA reads TGCAGCGTCCGAGACGGGTCGAACACTGAAGCTTTCTTT. Its translation is CSVRDGSNTEAFF.

This clonotype has ten or more counts. The chain recombines TRBV28 with TRBJ1-5; 11 bases align to TRBD1. After removal of 6 bases from V and 4 bases from J, the junction contained 8 bases not matched to a gene. Germline CDR1 is MDHEN and CDR2 is SYDVKM. This CDR3 is built from 16 residues. The CDR3 nucleotides are TGTGCCAGCAGAAACCGGGGACAGGGGGATAATCAGCCCCAGCATTTT. Translation gives CASRNRGQGDNQPQHF.